Shown below are 9 T cell receptor beta chains from a single sample sequenced in a study of blood T cell repertoires in COVID-19. TCRdb keeps only in-frame clones here, not all; method: immunoSEQ multiplex PCR. The data contain almost 55,000 clones, around four fifths of them seen just once; the ten biggest clones take up over 4.5%. Sample: peripheral blood. These TCRs come from a human donor in a cohort sampled during active COVID-19.

This clone was picked up one time. The chain couples TRBV5-1 to TRBJ1-5; D gene ambiguous. This CDR3 is built from 14 residues. V was cut by 4 bases and J by 2 bases, with 10 bases left in between. Germline lookup yields CDR1 SGHRS and CDR2 YFSETQ. In nucleotides, the CDR3 is TGCGCCAGCAGCGAGCGCGGTGGCAATCAGCCCCAGCATTTT. It specifies CASSERGGNQPQHF.

V gene TRBV11-3 combines with J gene TRBJ2-3; 9 nucleotides line up with TRBD2. CDR3 length: 15 amino acids. Germline CDR1 SGHNT, CDR2 YENEEA. V was clipped by 5 bases and J by 3 bases; unmatched bases: 6. The CDR3 region has the DNA TGTGCCAGCAGCCAGGGGCTAGCGGGGACAGATACGCAGTATTTT. Its translation is CASSQGLAGTDTQYF.

This chain joins TRBV13 and TRBJ1-1; D uncertain. Germline V gene data show CDR1 as PRHDT and CDR2 as FYEKMQ (reference sequence). V was shortened by 0 bases and J by 0 bases, with 11 bases between the two germline ends. The CDR3 runs to 16 residues. The CDR3, as DNA: TGTGCCAGCAGCTTAGGGTCCTTACTGATGAACACTGAAGCTTTCTTT. Protein sequence: CASSLGSLLMNTEAFF.

Worth noting for this clone: This sample also contains other DNA sequences that code for the same CDR3. The gene calls are TRBV11-2 and TRBJ2-2; perhaps TRBD2 as D (5 bases). Per the germline V gene, CDR1 is SGHAT and CDR2 is FQNNGV. V was clipped by 0 bases and J by 4 bases, with 9 bases between them. CDR3 size: 15 residues. CDR3 nucleotide sequence: TGTGCCAGCAGCTTAGAGGGCCGGGGCACCGGGGAGCTGTTTTTT. It translates to CASSLEGRGTGELFF. The complete variable domain, with remaining parts taken from reference TRBV11-2 and TRBJ2-2, reads EAGVAQSPRYKIIEKRQSVAFWCNPISGHATLYWYQQILGQGPKLLIQFQNNGVVDDSQLPKDRFSAERLKGVDSTLKIQPAKLEDSAVYLCASSLEGRGTGELFFGEGSRLTVL.

This clone showed up just once. V gene TRBV19 combines with J gene TRBJ2-6, with D possibly TRBD1 on 6 matching bases. V was cut by 4 bases and J by 1 base, with 14 bases left in between. Germline V CDR1 and CDR2: LNHDA, SQIVND (reference sequence). The CDR3 covers 17 residues. The CDR3 loop is CASSRGQGSSGANVLTF. CDR3 bases: TGTGCCAGTAGTAGGGGGCAGGGATCTTCTGGGGCCAACGTCCTGACTTTC.

The rearrangement links TRBV11-2 to TRBJ1-1; D is ambiguous. The germline CDR1 and CDR2 sequences are SGHAT and FQNNGV. The CDR3 runs to 15 residues. The V end lost 5 bases, the J end lost 0 bases, and 13 bases lay between the germline ends. DNA for the CDR3: TGTGCCAGCAGCCACCGGGAAGCTATGAACACTGAAGCTTTCTTT. Amino acids: CASSHREAMNTEAFF.

The V gene is TRBV19, the J gene TRBJ1-1, with D perhaps TRBD1 (6 bases). The CDR3 has 14 residues. The V gene lost 5 bases and the J gene lost 1 base, with 11 bases spanning the gap. The germline CDR1 and CDR2 sequences are LNHDA and SQIVND (reference sequence). The CDR3 region is CASSVQTGNTEAFF. The CDR3 bases are TGTGCCAGTAGTGTACAGACAGGGAACACTGAAGCTTTCTTT.

The CDR3 sequence is CASRQTGPSYNEQFF. DNA for the CDR3: TGTGCCAGCAGGCAGACAGGACCTTCCTACAATGAGCAGTTCTTC. The V and J genes are TRBV6-6 and TRBJ2-1; D possibly corresponds to TRBD1 (6 bases). With 6 bases removed from V and 1 base from J, the gap between germline ends came to 13 bases. CDR1 MNHNY and CDR2 SVGAGI come from the germline V gene (reference sequence). The CDR3 sequence is 15 residues long.

This chain connects TRBV5-6 to TRBJ2-2; D call uncertain. This CDR3 is built from 15 residues. Per the germline V gene, CDR1 is SGHDT and CDR2 is YYEEEE. V lost 0 bases to trimming and J lost 1 base, with 7 bases between them. CDR3 coding DNA: TGTGCCAGCAGCTTGGGCGCCGGGAACACCGGGGAGCTGTTTTTT. It is translated as CASSLGAGNTGELFF.